This T cell receptor beta chain was sequenced for a study of Ad26.COV2.S vaccination and SARS-CoV-2 variants. TCRdb's copy holds only in-frame clones and misses some; the assay was immunoSEQ multiplex PCR. The sample includes some 190,000 clones, about 83% of them seen just once. This CDR3 has 14 amino acids. V lost 5 bases, J lost 2 bases, and 14 bases lay in between. The germline V gene has CDR1 SGHRS and CDR2 YFSETQ. The sequence came from a human donor who had recovered from COVID-19. The rearrangement links TRBV5-1 to TRBJ2-7; D is unresolved. The specimen comprised peripheral blood, sampled after recovery from COVID-19. The CDR3 DNA sequence: TGCGCCAGCAGTTCCACCGGGCCAGCCTACGAGCAGTACTTC. Amino acid sequence: CASSSTGPAYEQYF.